The clone carrying this T cell receptor beta chain was detected a few times. The data were taken from a study of HIV-infected patients and healthy controls. Between the trimmed V and J ends, which lost 0 bases and 0 bases, there was a span of 11 bases. CDR1 and CDR2 (germline): SGHAT, FQNNGV. This CDR3 contains 16 residues. TCRdb itself ran the 5' RACE reads through MiXCR, one entry per CDR3 protein. The sample holds some 67,000 distinct CDR3 sequences, 15% to 20% seen once. The rearrangement links TRBV11-2 to TRBJ2-5; D is perhaps TRBD1 (5 bases). Sequencing input: CD4+ T cells from blood. The sequence was collected from a human donor in good health. DNA of the CDR3: TGTGCCAGCAGCTTAGATCGTCAGGGAAACCAAGAGACCCAGTACTTC. Translation: CASSLDRQGNQETQYF.